This T cell receptor beta chain was profiled in a study of blood T cell repertoires in COVID-19. Here immunoSEQ multiplex PCR was the method, and the copy in TCRdb shows in-frame clones only, minus some. Among around 240,000 clones listed, 70% to 90% were seen once. The CDR3 runs to 14 residues. The trim removed 5 bases at V and 7 bases at J, leaving 5 bases unmatched. CDR1 and CDR2 (germline): SGHTA, FQGNSA. The receptor's source is a woman in her fifties or sixties who had recovered from COVID-19. Sequenced material: PBMCs or T cells enriched from blood (not recorded which). The chain combines TRBV7-2 with TRBJ1-6; 7 bases are a match to TRBD1. CDR3 amino acids: CASSRVQGNSPLHF. The CDR3 nucleotides read TGTGCCAGCAGCCGGGTACAGGGGAATTCACCCCTCCACTTT.